This TCR beta chain stems from a study of cytomegalovirus exposure and HLA in healthy donors. Trimming pared 4 bases from V and 1 base from J, leaving 12 bases between. This CDR3 spans 15 amino acids. Germline CDR1 and CDR2: SGDLS and YYNGEE. In the PCR, 60 Vbeta and 13 Jbeta primers were used. Produced via immunoSEQ multiplex PCR; TCRdb's table is partial and in-frame only. The repertoire holds roughly 120,000 clones, with about 76% as singletons. This chain joins TRBV9 and TRBJ2-1; D possibly corresponds to TRBD2 (5 bases). Sequenced: PBMCs. The receptor was isolated from a woman in her 30s in good health and CMV-seronegative. Here the CDR3 DNA reads TGTGCCAGCAGCCCCCGAGCGGAATCCTACAATGAGCAGTTCTTC. It specifies CASSPRAESYNEQFF.